This T cell receptor beta chain was retrieved from a study of cytomegalovirus exposure and HLA in healthy donors. Regarding the study as a whole: Later analysis associated a missense DCLRE1C variant with TCR beta V- and J-gene trimming.

To note about this clone: The antigen is unknown.

Donors showed nominal health when sampled, although they likely had unrecorded immune exposures. PCR involved 60 Vbeta and 13 Jbeta primers. Produced via immunoSEQ multiplex PCR; TCRdb's table is partial and in-frame only. This table holds 90,000 to 140,000 clones, roughly 70% found once. The CDR3 runs to 16 residues. Germline V gene sequence: CDR1 SGHVS, CDR2 FQNEAQ. Trimming removed 1 base from V and 4 bases from J, with 14 bases in between. This clonotype was sampled from a man between 40 and 49 years old in good health and CMV-seronegative. This sequence joins TRBV7-8 and TRBJ1-5; D is ambiguous. Sequenced material: PBMCs. CDR3 DNA sequence: TGTGCCAGCAGCTTAGTGGTTCACAGCCCAAATCAGCCCCAGCATTTT. The encoded protein is CASSLVVHSPNQPQHF.